The next 6 T cell receptor beta chains were all read from a single sample in a study of T cell responses to AZD1222 COVID-19 vaccine. Profiled with immunoSEQ multiplex PCR; TCRdb holds only in-frame clones, not every one. The table has more than 95,000 clones, over 75% seen once. Material: peripheral blood, obtained on day 0 of AZD1222 vaccination. The receptors stem from an adult in good health.

The rearrangement links TRBV10-3 to TRBJ2-1; D not certain. The germline V gene encodes CDR1 ENHRY and CDR2 SYGVKD. V was pared by 4 bases and J by 0 bases, with 7 bases between. The CDR3 spans 14 residues. CDR3 DNA sequence: TGTGCCATCAGTGGCGTTGGCTCCTACAATGAGCAGTTCTTC. As protein: CAISGVGSYNEQFF.

V and J are TRBV5-1 and TRBJ2-7; D ambiguous. Germline CDR1 SGHRS, CDR2 YFSETQ. The germline V and J ends were trimmed by 0 bases and 6 bases, with 10 bases remaining between them. This CDR3 comprises 13 residues. CDR3: CASSLVGLFEQYF. Written as DNA, the CDR3 is TGCGCCAGCAGCTTGGTCGGGTTGTTCGAGCAGTACTTC.

The genes are TRBV6-2 or TRBV6-3 and TRBJ1-6; D is unresolved. Deletions cut 6 bases from V and 9 bases from J, with 15 bases between. The V gene's germline CDR1 is MNHEY and CDR2 SVGEGT. The CDR3 runs to 14 residues. This CDR3 reads CASSGGVPASPLHF. The CDR3 DNA sequence: TGTGCCAGCAGCGGCGGGGTTCCGGCTTCACCCCTCCACTTT.

The CDR3 sequence is CASMRRNRLDEKLFF. CDR3 DNA sequence: TGCGCCAGCATGAGAAGGAACAGGCTGGATGAAAAACTGTTTTTT. The V call is TRBV10-2, the J call TRBJ1-4; tentatively, D is TRBD1 (5 bases). The CDR3 is made up of 15 amino acids. CDR1 and CDR2 from the germline V gene are WSHSY and SAAADI. V was pared by 7 bases and J by 6 bases, with 18 bases between.

V and J are TRBV5-8 and TRBJ1-1; D might be TRBD1 (5 bases). CDR1 SGHTS and CDR2 YDEGEE come from the germline V gene. V was clipped by 2 bases and J by 4 bases, with 15 bases between them. This CDR3 is 15 amino acids long. Here the CDR3 DNA reads TGTGCCAGCAGCTTAGGGACTGGGGAGGCCACTGAAGCTTTCTTT. Its translation: CASSLGTGEATEAFF. Together with reference TRBV5-8 and TRBJ1-1, the CDR3 gives the full variable domain: EAGVTQSPTHLIKTRGQQATLRCSPISGHTSVYWYQQALGLGLQFLLWYDEGEERNRGNFPPRFSGRQFPNYSSELNVNALELEDSALYLCASSLGTGEATEAFFGQGTRLTVV.

The V and J genes are TRBV28 and TRBJ1-4; tentatively, D is TRBD1 (5 bases). V was shortened by 2 bases and J by 8 bases, with 6 bases between the two germline ends. The CDR3 covers 12 residues. From germline, CDR1 is MDHEN and CDR2 SYDVKM. CDR3 sequence reads: CASSLQGEKLFF. The CDR3 nucleotides are TGTGCCAGCAGTTTACAGGGAGAAAAACTGTTTTTT.